The T cell receptor beta chain described here comes from a study of OX40 agonist ivuxolimab in advanced cancers. Profiling relied on immunoSEQ multiplex PCR, and the TCRdb table lists in-frame clones only, not all of them. The data contain roughly 18,000 clones, around 77% of them singletons. The sequence was obtained from an adult with an advanced solid tumor such as melanoma, head and neck, liver or kidney cancer. Sequencing was performed on CD4+ or CD8+ T cells sorted from blood, taken in a trial of the OX40 agonist ivuxolimab.

For the CDR3, the DNA is TGTGCCAGCAGCTCTACCCTCGTCCCCAATACGCAGTATTTT. Its translation is CASSSTLVPNTQYF. V usage is TRBV5-6 and J usage is TRBJ2-3, with unresolved D. Between the trimmed V and J ends, which lost 3 bases and 7 bases, there was a span of 15 bases. CDR3 size: 14 residues. In germline, CDR1 is SGHDT, CDR2 YYEEEE. The variable domain in full, completed from reference TRBV5-6 and TRBJ2-3, reads DAGVTQSPTHLIKTRGQQVTLRCSPKSGHDTVSWYQQALGQGPQFIFQYYEEEERQRGNFPDRFSGHQFPNYSSELNVNALLLGDSALYLCASSSTLVPNTQYFGPGTRLTVL.